This record looks at one T cell receptor beta chain sequence and its context. Its antigen is not known. The CDR3 is made up of 16 amino acids. V lost 7 bases, J lost 3 bases, and 8 bases stayed unmatched. Germline V gene data show CDR1 as SGHAT and CDR2 as FQDESV (reference sequence). This record comes from a study of early T cells in non-severe SARS-CoV-2 infection. Study summary: The authors sequenced bulk RNA from unsorted whole blood, leaving chains unpaired.

Tagging with unique molecular identifiers was applied to individual cDNA molecules. MiXCR, run by TCRdb on the 5' RACE reads, gives a single entry per CDR3 protein. The data contain about 100,000 distinct CDR3 sequences, roughly 13% of them singletons. Study-wide results and caveats: Matching with VDJdb favored anti-spike CD8 responses (missing private and CD4 specificities).

Sequenced sample: whole blood. This clonotype was sampled from an adult who was a healthcare worker with PCR-confirmed SARS-CoV-2 infection or an uninfected control (not recorded which). The chain is built from TRBV11-1 and TRBJ2-1; TRBD2 matches at 11 bases. CDR3 DNA sequence: TGTGCCAGCAAAAAAGGGACTAGCGGATACTACAATGAGCAGTTCTTC. Encoded protein: CASKKGTSGYYNEQFF.